A single sample gave rise to the 9 T cell receptor beta chains below, sequenced in a study of T-cell reconstitution after alpha-beta-depleted transplantation in children (dated by TCRdb to 2016 to 2017). Library creation used PCR. This sample was sequenced with an Illumina HiSeq 2500. TCR library preparation used molecular barcoding, with unique molecular identifiers applied to normalize quantification of the TCRbeta repertoire. TCRdb trimmed the raw reads at Q25, called clones with MiXCR and kept productive beta chains. Rows are combined by CDR3 protein, so each entry shows the most common genes and DNA. This sample is represented by about 400,000 distinct CDR3 sequences; roughly 20% of them were singletons. 3.8% of the sample is taken by the ten largest. The sample here was PBMCs from the stem cell graft donor, taken from the stem cell graft. These receptors all stem from a human donor who donated a stem cell graft to a child with acute myeloid leukemia.

The genes are TRBV2 and TRBJ2-3; 8 bases are shared with TRBD2. The germline V gene encodes CDR1 SNHLY and CDR2 FYNNEI. The V segment lost 3 bases and the J segment 6 bases; nucleotides outside the gene matches: 8. The CDR3 runs to 15 residues. For the CDR3, the DNA is TGTGCCAGCAGTGATCCAGCGGGAGAGGCGGATACGCAGTATTTT. This gives the protein CASSDPAGEADTQYF.

This clonotype was recorded once. The chain links TRBV2 to TRBJ2-2; D is unclear. The CDR3 runs to 14 residues. Germline CDR1 SNHLY, CDR2 FYNNEI. The V gene lost 10 bases and the J gene lost 0 bases, with 12 bases spanning the gap. The CDR3 spells CATSALSNTGELFF. CDR3 bases: TGTGCCACCTCAGCACTATCGAACACCGGGGAGCTGTTTTTT.

This clonotype was found many times. The chain joins TRBV11-2 to TRBJ2-3; D not resolved. Germline V lookup: CDR1 SGHAT, CDR2 FQNNGV. Trimming removed 0 bases from V and 4 bases from J, with 5 bases in between. The CDR3 extends over 13 amino acids. Here the CDR3 reads CASSLERSDTQYF. The CDR3 DNA reads as TGTGCCAGCAGCTTAGAAAGATCAGATACGCAGTATTTT.

This chain uses TRBV29-1 with TRBJ2-2, with D perhaps matching TRBD2 (6 bases). The CDR3 runs 14 residues. The germline V gene has CDR1 SQVTM and CDR2 ANQGSEA. V was shortened by 7 bases and J by 0 bases, with 12 bases between the two germline ends. The CDR3 spells CSALRDSNTGELFF. In nucleotides, the CDR3 is TGCAGCGCCCTCCGGGACTCGAACACCGGGGAGCTGTTTTTT.

At least ten counts were recorded for this clonotype. The chain combines TRBV20-1 with TRBJ1-5, with D possibly being TRBD1 (5 bases). Per the germline V gene, CDR1 is DFQATT and CDR2 is SNEGSKA (reference sequence). Trimming cost V 4 bases and J 0 bases, with 13 bases left between them. This CDR3 contains 15 residues. CDR3 sequence reads: CSAITGGYSNQPQHF. The CDR3 DNA follows: TGCAGTGCTATTACAGGCGGATATAGCAATCAGCCCCAGCATTTT.

The chain carries TRBV15 and TRBJ2-7; D is unresolved. Between the trimmed V and J ends, which lost 0 bases and 6 bases, there was a span of 6 bases. In germline, CDR1 is LNHNV, CDR2 YYDKDF (reference sequence). This CDR3 spans 12 amino acids. CDR3 loop: CATSRDVGEQYF. CDR3 in DNA: TGTGCCACCAGCAGAGATGTAGGCGAGCAGTACTTC. Variable domain in full (rest from reference TRBV15 and TRBJ2-7): DAMVIQNPRYQVTQFGKPVTLSCSQTLNHNVMYWYQQKSSQAPKLLFHYYDKDFNNEADTPDNFQSRRPNTSFCFLDIRSPGLGDTAMYLCATSRDVGEQYFGPGTRLTVT.

This chain connects TRBV2 to TRBJ2-1, with 9 positions matching TRBD2. Losses at the gene ends were 11 bases for V and 5 bases for J; bases not matched to a gene: 10. The length of the CDR3 is 14 residues. Germline CDR1 is SNHLY and CDR2 is FYNNEI. The CDR3 bases are TGTGCCTTCAGTTCAATAGCGGGAGACAATGAGCAGTTCTTC. This gives the protein CAFSSIAGDNEQFF.

This sequence joins TRBV29-1 and TRBJ2-3, with D perhaps TRBD1 (6 bases). With 5 bases removed from V and 4 bases from J, the gap between germline ends came to 7 bases. Germline CDR1 is SQVTM and CDR2 is ANQGSEA. The CDR3 extends over 11 amino acids. The CDR3 loop reads CSVQGPDTQYF. CDR3 nucleotides: TGCAGCGTTCAGGGGCCAGATACGCAGTATTTT.

This clonotype came up many times. The chain is built from TRBV20-1 and TRBJ2-1; TRBD1 might be the D (5 bases). CDR3 size: 14 residues. Germline V gene sequence: CDR1 DFQATT, CDR2 SNEGSKA (reference sequence). V lost 1 base and J 7 bases, leaving 14 bases between the germline ends. The CDR3 bases are TGCAGTGCTAGAGGTGGCAGGGATTTGAATGAGCAGTTCTTC. It translates to CSARGGRDLNEQFF.